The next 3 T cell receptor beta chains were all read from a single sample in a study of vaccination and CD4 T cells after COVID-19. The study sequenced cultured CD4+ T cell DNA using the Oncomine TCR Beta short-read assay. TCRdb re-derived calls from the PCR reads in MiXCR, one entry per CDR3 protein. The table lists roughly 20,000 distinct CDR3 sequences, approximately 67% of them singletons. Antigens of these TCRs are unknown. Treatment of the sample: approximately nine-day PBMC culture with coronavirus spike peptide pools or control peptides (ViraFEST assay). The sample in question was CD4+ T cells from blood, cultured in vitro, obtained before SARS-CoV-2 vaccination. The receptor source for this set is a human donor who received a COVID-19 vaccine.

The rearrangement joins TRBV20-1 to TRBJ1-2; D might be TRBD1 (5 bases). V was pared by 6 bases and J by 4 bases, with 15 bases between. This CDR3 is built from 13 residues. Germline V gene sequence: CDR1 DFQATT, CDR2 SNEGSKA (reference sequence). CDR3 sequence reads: CSAARESIYGYTF. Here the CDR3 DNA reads TGCAGTGCCGCCAGGGAATCCATCTATGGCTACACCTTC.

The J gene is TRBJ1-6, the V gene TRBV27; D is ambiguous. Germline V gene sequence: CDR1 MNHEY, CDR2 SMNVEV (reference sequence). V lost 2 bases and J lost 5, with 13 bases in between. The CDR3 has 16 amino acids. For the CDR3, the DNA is TGTGCCAGCAGTTTAATTGCGGCAGGTGATAATTCACCCCTCCACTTT. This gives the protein CASSLIAAGDNSPLHF.

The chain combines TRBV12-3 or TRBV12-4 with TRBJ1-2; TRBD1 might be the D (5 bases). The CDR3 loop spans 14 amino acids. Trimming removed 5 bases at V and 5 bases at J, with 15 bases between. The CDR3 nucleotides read TGTGCCAGCAGTGCTCGGGACGACCCGTATGGCTACACCTTC. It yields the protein CASSARDDPYGYTF.